Listed here are 15 T cell receptor beta chains from one sample, sequenced in a study of T cell changes during pregnancy in multiple sclerosis (dated by TCRdb to between 2018 and 2020). Libraries were prepared through the immunoSEQ multiplex PCR assay. This immuneACCESS table, as held by TCRdb, lists in-frame sequences with V and J called but not all clones. Of the missing ones, under half trace to an unresolved V gene in checked studies; the others have no known cause. The sample table shows 56,000 or so clones, and approximately 86% are seen once. The top ten constitute approximately 0.4% of the sample. This specimen was CD4+ T cells from peripheral blood mononuclear cells, taken in the third trimester of pregnancy. Receptor source: a female donor with multiple sclerosis, enrolled in a pregnancy study.

This sequence joins TRBV7-9 and TRBJ1-5, with D perhaps TRBD1 (5 bases). V shed 5 bases and J shed 0 bases, with 14 bases lying between them. CDR1 and CDR2 from the germline V gene are SEHNR and FQNEAQ (reference sequence). The CDR3 is 16 amino acids. CDR3 region: CASSISQGGSNQPQHF. The DNA of the CDR3 is TGTGCCAGCAGCATATCCCAGGGAGGTAGCAATCAGCCCCAGCATTTT.

This clone came up a few times. The chain combines TRBV7-9 with TRBJ2-7, with 9 bases fitting TRBD1. The J segment lost 2 bases and the V segment lost 3 bases, leaving 5 bases of the junction unmatched. The CDR3 extends over 15 amino acids. CDR1 and CDR2 (germline): SEHNR, FQNEAQ (reference sequence). The CDR3, as DNA: TGTGCCAGCAGCTTCGGACAGGGGTCTACCTACGAGCAGTACTTC. It codes for CASSFGQGSTYEQYF.

The chain is built from TRBV7-2 and TRBJ2-1, with TRBD2 identical over 7 bases. This CDR3 has 15 residues. V lost 0 bases, J lost 9 bases, and 8 bases stayed unmatched. CDR1 is SGHTA, CDR2 FQGNSA, per germline. The CDR3 reads CASSLAGRGSGEQFF. CDR3 coding DNA: TGTGCCAGCAGCTTAGCGGGGCGGGGGAGTGGTGAGCAGTTCTTC.

This chain joins TRBV14 and TRBJ2-1; 13 bases fit TRBD2. This CDR3 contains 17 residues. V trimming: 0 bases; J trimming: 8 bases; junction bases outside the gene matches: 7. Germline CDR1 and CDR2: SGHDN and FVKESK. CDR3 sequence: CASSQEKLAGGPHEQFF. The CDR3 DNA reads as TGTGCCAGCAGCCAAGAAAAACTAGCGGGAGGGCCCCATGAGCAGTTCTTC.

This clone was detected a few times. This rearrangement joins TRBV6-5 to TRBJ1-1; the D is unclear. The germline CDR1 and CDR2 sequences are MNHEY and SVGAGI. V shed 1 base and J shed 7 bases, with 4 bases lying between them. The CDR3 is made up of 11 amino acids. The chain's CDR3 is CASSYLDEAFF. DNA of the CDR3: TGTGCCAGCAGTTACTTAGATGAAGCTTTCTTT.

This chain joins TRBV2 and TRBJ1-2, with 11 bases identical to TRBD1. Germline values: CDR1 SNHLY, CDR2 FYNNEI. CDR3 length: 13 amino acids. The trim removed 6 bases at V and 7 bases at J, leaving 4 bases unmatched. In nucleotides, the CDR3 is TGTGCCAGCAGCCCGGACAGGGGGCCTGGCTACACCTTC. Its protein product is CASSPDRGPGYTF.

The chain employs TRBV11-2 and TRBJ2-7; no definite D call. Germline CDR1 is SGHAT and CDR2 is FQNNGV. This CDR3 region has 14 residues. The V and J ends lost 5 bases and 3 bases respectively, with 14 bases between them. The CDR3 region has the DNA TGTGCCAGCAGCCCTCCTGCTAGTCGCTACGAGCAGTACTTC. Translation gives CASSPPASRYEQYF.

V usage is TRBV6-1 and J usage is TRBJ1-5; no firm D call. Per germline, CDR1 MNHNS and CDR2 SASEGT. This CDR3 comprises 15 residues. The V gene lost 4 bases and the J gene lost 0 bases, with 10 bases spanning the gap. CDR3 nucleotides: TGTGCCAGCAGTGGGTCCAGTTATAGCAATCAGCCCCAGCATTTT. It translates to CASSGSSYSNQPQHF.

This clone has just one count. V usage is TRBV7-6 and J usage is TRBJ2-1, with 14 bases lining up with TRBD2. The CDR3 spans 17 residues. The germline gives CDR1 SGHVS, CDR2 FNYEAQ. J gave up 3 bases and V 1 base, and 2 bases lay outside the gene matches. The CDR3 region is CASSLETSGRGYNEQFF. The CDR3 coding sequence is TGTGCCAGCAGCTTAGAGACTAGCGGGAGGGGCTACAATGAGCAGTTCTTC.

The chain joins TRBV6-1 to TRBJ1-6, with D possibly matching TRBD1 (5 bases). CDR1 and CDR2 from the germline V gene are MNHNS and SASEGT. The CDR3 sequence is 18 residues long. V was clipped by 3 bases and J by 0 bases, with 15 bases between them. CDR3 region: CASSDPDKPSSYNSPLHF. As DNA, the CDR3 is TGTGCCAGCAGTGATCCGGACAAACCGAGCTCCTATAATTCACCCCTCCACTTT.

This clone was seen a few times. The chain couples TRBV15 to TRBJ1-1; D might be TRBD1 (5 bases). Germline V gives CDR1 LNHNV, CDR2 YYDKDF (reference sequence). The CDR3 totals 16 residues. V lost 0 bases to trimming and J lost 0 bases, with 11 bases between them. CDR3 residues: CATSRDLRALNTEAFF. The CDR3 DNA reads as TGTGCCACCAGCAGAGATCTCAGGGCCTTGAACACTGAAGCTTTCTTT.

The chain links TRBV7-8 to TRBJ1-1, with 8 bases fitting TRBD1. The trim removed 5 bases at V and 4 bases at J, leaving 12 bases unmatched. The CDR3 extends over 16 amino acids. Germline V gives CDR1 SGHVS, CDR2 FQNEAQ. The CDR3 reads CASSLPRGLVSTEAFF. The CDR3 nucleotides read TGTGCCAGCAGCCTACCCAGGGGGCTGGTTAGCACTGAAGCTTTCTTT.

V is TRBV14 and J is TRBJ2-1; no reliable D call. V was clipped by 1 base and J by 6 bases, with 7 bases between them. The germline V gene encodes CDR1 SGHDN and CDR2 FVKESK. This CDR3 region has 13 residues. This chain's CDR3 is CASSQVVVNEQFF. The CDR3 DNA reads TGTGCCAGCAGCCAAGTCGTAGTCAATGAGCAGTTCTTC.

The V and J genes are TRBV30 and TRBJ1-4; D is perhaps TRBD1 (5 bases). Germline values: CDR1 GTSNPN, CDR2 SVGIG (reference sequence). With 0 bases removed from V and 14 bases from J, the gap between germline ends came to 16 bases. This CDR3 comprises 13 residues. The CDR3, as DNA: TGTGCCTGGAGTGTACGACGGCCCGGGGGGCTGTTTTTT. This gives the protein CAWSVRRPGGLFF.

J is TRBJ2-1 and V is TRBV30, with D possibly TRBD2 on 6 matching bases. V lost 0 bases and J 15 bases, leaving 15 bases between the germline ends. This CDR3 contains 12 residues. Germline V gene data show CDR1 as GTSNPN and CDR2 as SVGIG (reference sequence). The CDR3 DNA follows: TGTGCCTGGAGTGTAAATCCCCCCGGGGGGTTCTTC. This translates into CAWSVNPPGGFF.